This T cell receptor beta chain is drawn from a study of control samples from healthy donors and cancer patients. This CDR3 spans 17 amino acids. V shed 5 bases, J shed 5 bases, and the junction held 13 bases outside the gene matches. From germline, CDR1 is LNHDA and CDR2 SQIVND (reference sequence). Sequencing was performed with immunoSEQ multiplex PCR; in TCRdb, only in-frame clones are kept and a portion is missing. The table shows roughly 94,000 clones, with approximately 84% occurring only once. The chain joins TRBV19 to TRBJ2-7; the match to TRBD1 covers 12 bases. This TCR derives from a man in his 70s with lung cancer. Sequenced: PBMCs. The CDR3 loop is CASSARDRGRLLDEQYF. CDR3 nucleotide sequence: TGTGCCAGTAGTGCCCGGGACAGGGGGCGCCTACTGGACGAGCAGTACTTC.